The source of this T cell receptor (beta chain) is a study of blood T cells in healthy people across ages. About the study: In model experiments, template switching was able to capture about one barcoded beta molecule for every two T cells that were present.

The V end lost 8 bases, the J end lost 3 bases, and 14 bases lay between the germline ends. The CDR3 consists of 13 residues. Per the germline V gene, CDR1 is MNHEY and CDR2 is SVGAGI. This clonotype came up many times. Its target is unknown. Each donor's blood draw was ten milliliters of peripheral blood. Study results and caveats: More naive CD4+ cells and higher diversity marked long-lived donors relative to aged donors. As naive T cell percentage varied, TCR beta diversity correlated strongly with it.

Sample-barcoded 5' priming and a J-beta primer mix drove a second PCR of 7 to 11 cycles. Using its own MiXCR run on the 5' RACE reads, TCRdb lists one record per CDR3 protein. The data contain some 1.5 million distinct CDR3 sequences, approximately 28% of them singletons. Sample: blood. The sequence came from a woman aged 25-40 years in good health. The chain carries TRBV6-5 and TRBJ2-7; D is unresolved. The CDR3 DNA follows: TGTGCCAGCCTTAACCCGGGCGGCTACGAGCAGTACTTC. Translating it yields CASLNPGGYEQYF.